Detailed here is one TCR beta chain. Deletions cut 2 bases from V and 3 bases from J, with 7 bases between. Per germline, CDR1 MNHEY and CDR2 SVGAGI. There are 13 residues in the CDR3. The data derive from a study of blood T cell repertoires in COVID-19. Generated by immunoSEQ multiplex PCR, the TCRdb table keeps only in-frame clones and is missing some. The sample records 80,000 or so clones, approximately 78% being singletons. Sequencing was performed on peripheral blood. The sequence came from an older woman with acute or convalescent COVID-19. The chain employs TRBV6-5 and TRBJ1-1; D ambiguous. CDR3 region: CASSYGRDTEAFF. CDR3 nucleotides: TGTGCCAGCAGTTACGGGAGAGACACTGAAGCTTTCTTT.